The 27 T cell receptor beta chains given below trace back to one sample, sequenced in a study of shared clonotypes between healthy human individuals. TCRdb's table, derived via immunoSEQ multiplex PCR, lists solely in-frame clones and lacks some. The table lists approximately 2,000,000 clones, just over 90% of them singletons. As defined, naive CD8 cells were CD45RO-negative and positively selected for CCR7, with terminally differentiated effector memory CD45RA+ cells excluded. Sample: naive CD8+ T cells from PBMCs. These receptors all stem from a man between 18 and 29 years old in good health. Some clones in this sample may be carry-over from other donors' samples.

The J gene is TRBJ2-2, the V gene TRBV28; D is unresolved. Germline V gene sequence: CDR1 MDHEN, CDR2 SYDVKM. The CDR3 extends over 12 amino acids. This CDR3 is CALNSRTGELFF. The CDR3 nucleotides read TGTGCGTTAAATTCCCGCACCGGGGAGCTGTTTTTT.

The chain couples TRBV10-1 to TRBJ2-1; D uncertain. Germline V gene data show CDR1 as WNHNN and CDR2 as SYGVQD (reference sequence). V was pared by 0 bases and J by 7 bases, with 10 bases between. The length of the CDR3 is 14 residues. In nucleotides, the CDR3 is TGCGCCAGCAGTGAGTCCTGGACGGCGAATGAGCAGTTCTTC. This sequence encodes CASSESWTANEQFF.

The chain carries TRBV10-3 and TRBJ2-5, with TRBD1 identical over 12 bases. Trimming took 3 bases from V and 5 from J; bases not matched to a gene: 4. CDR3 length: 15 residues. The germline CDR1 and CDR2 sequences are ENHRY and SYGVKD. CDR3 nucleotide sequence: TGTGCCATCAGTGAAGGGACAGGGGGCTCCGAGACCCAGTACTTC. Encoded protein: CAISEGTGGSETQYF.

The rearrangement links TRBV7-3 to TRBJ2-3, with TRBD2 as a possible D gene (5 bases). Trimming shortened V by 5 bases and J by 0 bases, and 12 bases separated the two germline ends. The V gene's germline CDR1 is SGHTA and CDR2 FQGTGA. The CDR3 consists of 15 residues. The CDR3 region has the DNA TGTGCCAGCAGCCGCGAGGGCTATAGCACAGATACGCAGTATTTT. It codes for CASSREGYSTDTQYF.

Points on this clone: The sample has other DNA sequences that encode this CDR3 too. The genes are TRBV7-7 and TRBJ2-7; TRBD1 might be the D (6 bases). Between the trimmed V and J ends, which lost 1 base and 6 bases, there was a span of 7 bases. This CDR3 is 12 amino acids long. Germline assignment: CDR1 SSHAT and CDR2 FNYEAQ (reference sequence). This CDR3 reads CASSLGGGEQYF. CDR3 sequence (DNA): TGTGCCAGCAGCTTAGGAGGGGGCGAGCAGTACTTC. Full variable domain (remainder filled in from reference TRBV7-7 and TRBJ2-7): GAGVSQSPRYKVTKRGQDVTLRCDPISSHATLYWYQQALGQGPEFLTYFNYEAQPDKSGLPSDRFSAERPEGSISTLTIQRTEQRDSAMYRCASSLGGGEQYFGPGTRLTVT.

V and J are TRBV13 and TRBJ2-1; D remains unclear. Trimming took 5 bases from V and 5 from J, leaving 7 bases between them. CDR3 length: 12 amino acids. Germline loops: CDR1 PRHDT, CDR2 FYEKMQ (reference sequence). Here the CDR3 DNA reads TGTGCCAGCAGCCTGCACCACAATGAGCAGTTCTTC. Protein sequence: CASSLHHNEQFF. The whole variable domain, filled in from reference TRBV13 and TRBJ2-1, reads AAGVIQSPRHLIKEKRETATLKCYPIPRHDTVYWYQQGPGQDPQFLISFYEKMQSDKGSIPDRFSAQQFSDYHSELNMSSLELGDSALYFCASSLHHNEQFFGPGTRLTVL.

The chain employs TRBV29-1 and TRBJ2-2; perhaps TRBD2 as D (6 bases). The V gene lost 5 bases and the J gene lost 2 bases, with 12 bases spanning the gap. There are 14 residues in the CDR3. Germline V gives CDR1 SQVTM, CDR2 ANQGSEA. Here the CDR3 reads CSVTGEINTGELFF. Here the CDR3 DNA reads TGCAGCGTTACGGGAGAAATAAACACCGGGGAGCTGTTTTTT.

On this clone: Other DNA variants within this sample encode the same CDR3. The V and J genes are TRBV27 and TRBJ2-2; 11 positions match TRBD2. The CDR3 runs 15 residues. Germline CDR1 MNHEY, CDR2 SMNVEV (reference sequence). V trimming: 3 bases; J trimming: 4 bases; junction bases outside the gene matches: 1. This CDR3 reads CASSLGTSGTGELFF. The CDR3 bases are TGTGCCAGCAGTTTGGGGACTAGCGGCACCGGGGAGCTGTTTTTT.

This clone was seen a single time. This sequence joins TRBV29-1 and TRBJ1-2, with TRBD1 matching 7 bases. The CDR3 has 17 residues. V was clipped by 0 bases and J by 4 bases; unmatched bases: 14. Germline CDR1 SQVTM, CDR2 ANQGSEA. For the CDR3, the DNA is TGCAGCGTTGAAGACCACCCCTTACAGGGGCCCGTCTATGGCTACACCTTC. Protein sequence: CSVEDHPLQGPVYGYTF.

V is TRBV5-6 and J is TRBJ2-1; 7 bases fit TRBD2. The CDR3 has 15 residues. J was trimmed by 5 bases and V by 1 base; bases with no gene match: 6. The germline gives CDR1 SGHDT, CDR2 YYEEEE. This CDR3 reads CASSLSQRGDNEQFF. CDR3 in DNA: TGTGCCAGCAGCTTGTCCCAGCGGGGTGACAATGAGCAGTTCTTC.

The CDR3 nucleotides are TGCGCCAGCAGCCAAGAGTGGGGAACACGCACAGATACGCAGTATTTT. Its protein product is CASSQEWGTRTDTQYF. The chain carries TRBV4-1 and TRBJ2-3; no firm D call. Trimming cost V 0 bases and J 1 base, with 11 bases left between them. CDR3 length equals 16 residues. Per the germline V gene, CDR1 is MGHRA and CDR2 is YSYEKL.

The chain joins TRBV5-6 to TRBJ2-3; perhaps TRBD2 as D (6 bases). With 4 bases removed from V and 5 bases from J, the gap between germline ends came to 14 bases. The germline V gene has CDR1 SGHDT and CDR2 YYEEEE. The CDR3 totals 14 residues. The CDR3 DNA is TGTGCCAGCAGCGCAACGGCGGGGCAAGATACGCAGTATTTT. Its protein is CASSATAGQDTQYF.

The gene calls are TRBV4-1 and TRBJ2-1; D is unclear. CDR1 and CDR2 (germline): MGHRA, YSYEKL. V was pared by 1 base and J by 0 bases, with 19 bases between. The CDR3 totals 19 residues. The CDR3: CASSQGAIQLPSSYNEQFF. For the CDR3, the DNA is TGCGCCAGCAGCCAAGGGGCTATTCAGCTCCCGAGCTCCTACAATGAGCAGTTCTTC.

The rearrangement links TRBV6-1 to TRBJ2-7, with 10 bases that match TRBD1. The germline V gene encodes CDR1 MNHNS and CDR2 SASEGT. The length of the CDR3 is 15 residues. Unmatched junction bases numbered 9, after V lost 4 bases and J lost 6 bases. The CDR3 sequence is CASSALTGGAGEQYF. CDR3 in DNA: TGTGCCAGCAGTGCCTTGACAGGGGGCGCGGGCGAGCAGTACTTC.

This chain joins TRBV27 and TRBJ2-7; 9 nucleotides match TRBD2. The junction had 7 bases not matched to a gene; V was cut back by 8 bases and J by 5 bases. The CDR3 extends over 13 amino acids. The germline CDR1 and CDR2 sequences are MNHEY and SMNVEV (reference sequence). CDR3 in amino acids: CASVPSGKHEQYF. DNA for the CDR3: TGTGCCAGCGTCCCTAGCGGGAAGCACGAGCAGTACTTC.

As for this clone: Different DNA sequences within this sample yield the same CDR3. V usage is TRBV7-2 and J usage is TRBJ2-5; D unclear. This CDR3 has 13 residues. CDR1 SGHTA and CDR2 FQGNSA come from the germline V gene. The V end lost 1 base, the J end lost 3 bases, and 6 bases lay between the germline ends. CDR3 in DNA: TGTGCCAGCAGCTTAGATGGAGAAGAGACCCAGTACTTC. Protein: CASSLDGEETQYF.

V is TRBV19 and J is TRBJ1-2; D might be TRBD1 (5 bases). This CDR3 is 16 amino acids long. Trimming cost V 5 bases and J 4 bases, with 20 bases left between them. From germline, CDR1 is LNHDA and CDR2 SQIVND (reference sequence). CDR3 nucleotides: TGTGCCAGTAGTCCCCAGGGTTCCGGGAACAGCTATGGCTACACCTTC. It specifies CASSPQGSGNSYGYTF.

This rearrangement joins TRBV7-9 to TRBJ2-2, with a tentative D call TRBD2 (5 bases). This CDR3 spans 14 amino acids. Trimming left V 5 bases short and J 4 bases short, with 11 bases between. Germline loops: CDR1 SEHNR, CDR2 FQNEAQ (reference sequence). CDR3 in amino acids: CASSRVGSTGELFF. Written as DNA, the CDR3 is TGTGCCAGCAGCCGCGTGGGGAGCACCGGGGAGCTGTTTTTT.

The DNA for the CDR3 is TGTGCCTGGACCCTACCGGGACATGCATACGAGCAGTACTTC. Protein sequence: CAWTLPGHAYEQYF. This sequence joins TRBV30 and TRBJ2-7; perhaps TRBD1 as D (6 bases). CDR1 and CDR2 from the germline V gene are GTSNPN and SVGIG (reference sequence). V lost 4 bases, J lost 4 bases, and 17 bases lay in between. This CDR3 spans 14 amino acids.

CDR3 DNA sequence: TGTGCCAGCAGCTTATCAGCCCCTAGAATAGGGGCGCGGAATGAGCAGTTCTTC. This gives the protein CASSLSAPRIGARNEQFF. The rearrangement links TRBV7-6 to TRBJ2-1; perhaps TRBD1 as D (5 bases). This CDR3 is built from 18 residues. The germline V gene encodes CDR1 SGHVS and CDR2 FNYEAQ. V was cut by 2 bases and J by 7 bases, with 24 bases left in between.

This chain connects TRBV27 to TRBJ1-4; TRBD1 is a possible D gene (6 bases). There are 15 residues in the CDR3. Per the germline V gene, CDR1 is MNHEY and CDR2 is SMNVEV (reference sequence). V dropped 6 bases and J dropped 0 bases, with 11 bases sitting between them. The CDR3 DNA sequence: TGTGCCAGCAGGGGCAGGGGTTCAACTAATGAAAAACTGTTTTTT. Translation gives CASRGRGSTNEKLFF.

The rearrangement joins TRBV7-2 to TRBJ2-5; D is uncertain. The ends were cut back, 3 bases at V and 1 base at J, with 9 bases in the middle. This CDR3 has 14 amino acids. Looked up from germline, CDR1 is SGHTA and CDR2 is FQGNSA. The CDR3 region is CASSFWRPQETQYF. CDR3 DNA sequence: TGTGCCAGCAGCTTCTGGAGACCCCAAGAGACCCAGTACTTC.

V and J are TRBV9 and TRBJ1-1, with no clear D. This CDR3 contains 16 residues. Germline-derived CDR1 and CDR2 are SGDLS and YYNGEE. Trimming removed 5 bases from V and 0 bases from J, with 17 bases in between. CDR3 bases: TGTGCCAGCAGTGGGTCCGCTTTTTCCATGAACACTGAAGCTTTCTTT. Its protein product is CASSGSAFSMNTEAFF. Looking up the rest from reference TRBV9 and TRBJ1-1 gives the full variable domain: DSGVTQTPKHLITATGQRVTLRCSPRSGDLSVYWYQQSLDQGLQFLIQYYNGEERAKGNILERFSAQQFPDLHSELNLSSLELGDSALYFCASSGSAFSMNTEAFFGQGTRLTVV.

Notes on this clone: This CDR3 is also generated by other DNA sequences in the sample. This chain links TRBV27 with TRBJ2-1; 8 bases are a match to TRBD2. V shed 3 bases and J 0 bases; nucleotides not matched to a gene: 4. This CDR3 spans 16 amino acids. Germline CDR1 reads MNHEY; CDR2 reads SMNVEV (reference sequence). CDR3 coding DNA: TGTGCCAGCAGTTTGTCAAGCGGGGGCTCCTACAATGAGCAGTTCTTC. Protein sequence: CASSLSSGGSYNEQFF.

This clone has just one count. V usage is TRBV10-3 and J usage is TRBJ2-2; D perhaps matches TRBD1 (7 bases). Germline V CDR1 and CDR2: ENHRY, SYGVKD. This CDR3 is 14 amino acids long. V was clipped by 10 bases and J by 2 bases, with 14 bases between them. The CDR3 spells CATGDSTNTGELFF. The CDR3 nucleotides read TGTGCCACGGGGGACAGTACAAACACCGGGGAGCTGTTTTTT.

The CDR3 is CAWSVFGTVSSYEQYF. CDR3 DNA: TGTGCCTGGAGTGTATTTGGGACGGTAAGCTCCTACGAGCAGTACTTC. The V and J genes are TRBV30 and TRBJ2-7; D might be TRBD1 or TRBD2, each matching 5 bases. Trimming stripped 0 bases from V and 0 bases from J, with 15 bases between. This CDR3 is built from 16 residues. The germline CDR1 and CDR2 sequences are GTSNPN and SVGIG (reference sequence).

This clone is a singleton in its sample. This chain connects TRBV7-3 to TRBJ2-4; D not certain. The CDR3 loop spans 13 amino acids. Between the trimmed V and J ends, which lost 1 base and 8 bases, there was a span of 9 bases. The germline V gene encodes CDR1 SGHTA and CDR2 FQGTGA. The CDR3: CASSLNTRDIQYF. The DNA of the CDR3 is TGTGCCAGCAGCTTAAATACCCGGGACATTCAGTACTTC.